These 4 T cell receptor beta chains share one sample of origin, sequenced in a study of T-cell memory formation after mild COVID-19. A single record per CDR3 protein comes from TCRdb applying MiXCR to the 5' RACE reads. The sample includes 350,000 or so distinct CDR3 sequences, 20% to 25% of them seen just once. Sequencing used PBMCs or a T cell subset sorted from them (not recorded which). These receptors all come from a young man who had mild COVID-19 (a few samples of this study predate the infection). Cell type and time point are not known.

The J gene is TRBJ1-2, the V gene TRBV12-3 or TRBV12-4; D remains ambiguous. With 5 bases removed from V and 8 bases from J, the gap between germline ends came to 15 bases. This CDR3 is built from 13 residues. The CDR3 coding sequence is TGTGCCAGCAGTCCCGGCGGTGGGGTCGGCTACACCTTC. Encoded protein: CASSPGGGVGYTF.

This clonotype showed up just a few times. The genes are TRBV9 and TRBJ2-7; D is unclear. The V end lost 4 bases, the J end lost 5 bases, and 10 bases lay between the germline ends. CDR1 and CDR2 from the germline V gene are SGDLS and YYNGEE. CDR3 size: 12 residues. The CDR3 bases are TGTGCCAGCAGCCCCTGTCTTGACGAGCAGTACGTC. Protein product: CASSPCLDEQYV.

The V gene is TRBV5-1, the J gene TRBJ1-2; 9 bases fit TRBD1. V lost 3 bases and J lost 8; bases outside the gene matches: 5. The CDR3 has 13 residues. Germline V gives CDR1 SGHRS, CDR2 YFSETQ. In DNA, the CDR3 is TGCGCCAGCAGCTGGGGACAGGGAGAGGGCTACACCTTC. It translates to CASSWGQGEGYTF.

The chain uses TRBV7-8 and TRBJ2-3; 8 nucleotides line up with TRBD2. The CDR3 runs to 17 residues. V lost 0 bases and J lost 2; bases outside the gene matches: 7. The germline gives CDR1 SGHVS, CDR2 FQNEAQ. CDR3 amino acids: CASSLALAAEFTDTQYF. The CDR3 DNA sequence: TGTGCCAGCAGCTTAGCACTAGCGGCCGAATTCACAGATACGCAGTATTTT.